This T cell receptor beta chain was observed in a study of cytomegalovirus exposure and HLA in healthy donors. Study-wide points: With further analysis later on, most CMV-associated TCR beta chains appeared HLA-restricted. As confirmed in vitro, three CMV-associated chains were specific for CMV antigens. Only CMV serostatus was available as immune exposure information.

PCR employed 60 Vbeta and 13 Jbeta primers. TCRdb keeps only in-frame clones here, not all; method: immunoSEQ multiplex PCR. The table lists roughly 160,000 clones, roughly 85% of them singletons. Looked up from germline, CDR1 is MNHNY and CDR2 is SVGAGI (reference sequence). The CDR3 is 13 residues long. In regard to this clone: Its antigen is not known.

The chain couples TRBV6-6 to TRBJ2-5, with a weak D call TRBD2 (6 bases). The J call may not be correct, given that the DNA end is closer to TRBJ2-7. The source material was PBMCs. This clonotype was obtained from a boy aged 2 to 9 in good health and CMV-seronegative. The CDR3 region is CASSYSTSREQYF. The CDR3 bases are TGTGCCAGCAGTTACTCGACTAGTCGCGAGCAGTACTTC.